The 13 T cell receptor beta chains below all came from one sample that was sequenced in a study of glioma-infiltrating T cells after dendritic cell vaccination. Time point in this sample: after dendritic cell vaccination, including at tumor progression/relapse. Generated by immunoSEQ multiplex PCR, the TCRdb table keeps only in-frame clones and is missing some. In the table there are more than 95,000 clones, almost 90% of which are singletons. The sample in question was blood, obtained after dendritic cell vaccination. These receptors originate from a human donor with glioblastoma.

This rearrangement joins TRBV11-3 to TRBJ2-3; D might be TRBD2 (6 bases). With 4 bases removed from V and 1 base from J, the gap between germline ends came to 12 bases. Germline CDR1 SGHNT, CDR2 YENEEA. The CDR3 has 15 amino acids. CDR3 bases: TGTGCCAGCAGCTGGGGAGGTTATGGCACAGATACGCAGTATTTT. As protein: CASSWGGYGTDTQYF.

To note about this clone: The same CDR3 is also encoded by other DNA sequences in this sample. The chain recombines TRBV5-1 with TRBJ1-2; 8 bases line up with TRBD1. Germline-derived CDR1 and CDR2 are SGHRS and YFSETQ. Trimming removed 4 bases from V and 4 bases from J; junction bases left unmatched: 6. The CDR3 is 14 amino acids. The CDR3 DNA reads TGCGCCAGCAGCGATGGGACAGGAGGCTATGGCTACACCTTC. It yields the protein CASSDGTGGYGYTF.

The V call is TRBV19, the J call TRBJ2-2; TRBD1 is a possible D gene (6 bases). V shed 5 bases and J shed 2 bases, with 12 bases lying between them. This CDR3 contains 15 residues. Germline lookup yields CDR1 LNHDA and CDR2 SQIVND (reference sequence). The CDR3, as DNA: TGTGCCAGTAGTGGAACAGGGCCTAACACCGGGGAGCTGTTTTTT. This codes for CASSGTGPNTGELFF.

This chain links TRBV5-4 with TRBJ2-7, with TRBD2 as a possible D gene (6 bases). The CDR3 has 15 amino acids. V was shortened by 3 bases and J by 0 bases, with 13 bases between the two germline ends. Germline loops: CDR1 SGHNT, CDR2 YYREEE (reference sequence). CDR3 DNA sequence: TGTGCCAGCAGCTCATACTCGGACTACTCCTACGAGCAGTACTTC. Translation: CASSSYSDYSYEQYF.

The chain combines TRBV10-3 with TRBJ1-1; maybe TRBD1 (5 bases). This CDR3 is 14 amino acids long. CDR1 and CDR2 from the germline V gene are ENHRY and SYGVKD. Trimming stripped 2 bases from V and 2 bases from J, with 9 bases between. CDR3 coding DNA: TGTGCCATCAGTGAGAACGACAGAAACACTGAAGCTTTCTTT. Translating gives CAISENDRNTEAFF.

The rearrangement joins TRBV12-5 to TRBJ1-1, with D possibly being TRBD1 (6 bases). The CDR3 consists of 14 residues. CDR1 is LGHNT and CDR2 is FRNRAP in the germline V gene. V was pared by 7 bases and J by 4 bases, with 16 bases between. CDR3 region: CASVPQGLSTEAFF. The CDR3 DNA is TGTGCTAGTGTTCCACAGGGTCTAAGCACTGAAGCTTTCTTT.

This clone was picked up a small number of times. The chain has TRBV4-2 and TRBJ1-2; possibly TRBD1 for D (5 bases). CDR1 is LGHNA and CDR2 is YNFKEQ in the germline V gene. Between the trimmed V and J ends, which lost 3 bases and 9 bases, there was a span of 20 bases. This CDR3 is built from 15 residues. CDR3 residues: CASSHRQRGRERYTF. The CDR3 DNA reads TGTGCCAGCAGCCATCGACAGAGAGGCCGGGAGCGCTACACCTTC.

The chain has TRBV5-1 and TRBJ2-7; the D gene is possibly TRBD2 (6 bases). The CDR3 covers 15 residues. V was clipped by 4 bases and J by 0 bases, with 14 bases between them. CDR1 and CDR2 (germline): SGHRS, YFSETQ. The DNA of the CDR3 is TGCGCCAGCAGCCCGACTAGTTCTAGCTCCTACGAGCAGTACTTC. Encoded protein: CASSPTSSSSYEQYF.

The chain has TRBV2 and TRBJ2-3; 11 nucleotides agree with TRBD2. J was trimmed by 4 bases and V by 4 bases; bases with no gene match: 7. In germline, CDR1 is SNHLY, CDR2 FYNNEI. CDR3 length: 16 residues. The CDR3 region has the DNA TGTGCCAGCAGTGGAATAGCGGGGGGGCCCGCAGATACGCAGTATTTT. Encoded protein: CASSGIAGGPADTQYF.

V and J are TRBV5-6 and TRBJ2-1; 11 bases fit TRBD2. V gave up 5 bases and J gave up 6 bases; unmatched junction bases: 13. Germline values: CDR1 SGHDT, CDR2 YYEEEE. The CDR3 consists of 17 residues. The CDR3, as DNA: TGTGCCAGCAGTTTTGCTAGCGGGGGGTCCCTGACCAATGAGCAGTTCTTC. Protein: CASSFASGGSLTNEQFF.

The V and J genes are TRBV11-1 and TRBJ2-7; 8 bases are a match to TRBD1. Germline CDR1 SGHAT, CDR2 FQDESV (reference sequence). This CDR3 comprises 16 residues. V shed 2 bases and J 4 bases; nucleotides not matched to a gene: 10. The CDR3 DNA reads TGTGCCAGCAGCTTAACGGGGCGGCAGGGGGCGTACGAGCAGTACTTC. Translation: CASSLTGRQGAYEQYF.

The chain links TRBV6-1 to TRBJ2-7, with TRBD2 matching 8 bases. Germline V lookup: CDR1 MNHNS, CDR2 SASEGT. With V trimmed by 10 bases and J by 2 bases, 10 bases remained unmatched. This CDR3 contains 14 residues. The CDR3 loop is CATTVSGTAYEQYF. The CDR3 region has the DNA TGTGCCACCACTGTTAGCGGGACGGCCTACGAGCAGTACTTC.

The chain links TRBV27 to TRBJ2-1, with 7 nucleotides matching TRBD1. The CDR3 loop spans 14 amino acids. Germline lookup yields CDR1 MNHEY and CDR2 SMNVEV (reference sequence). V trimming: 2 bases; J trimming: 4 bases; junction bases outside the gene matches: 2. The CDR3 spells CASSLGTEYNEQFF. The CDR3 bases are TGTGCCAGCAGTTTAGGGACAGAGTACAATGAGCAGTTCTTC.